What follows is one T cell receptor (beta chain) and its context. These data originate in a study of blood T cell repertoires in COVID-19. Losses at the gene ends were 0 bases for V and 8 bases for J; bases not matched to a gene: 9. CDR3 size: 15 residues. CDR1 is WNHNN, CDR2 SYGVQD, per germline (reference sequence). Clones were read by immunoSEQ multiplex PCR, and TCRdb kept only the in-frame ones, dropping some. The data show about 130,000 clones, around 81% seen once. The TCR comes from a woman in her forties or fifties with acute or convalescent COVID-19. The chain combines TRBV10-1 with TRBJ1-2, with TRBD1 identical over 7 bases. Specimen: peripheral blood. The CDR3 DNA follows: TGCGCCAGCAGTGAGTCGTCGGCAGGGGGTCGGGGCTACACCTTC. Its protein product is CASSESSAGGRGYTF.